This TCR beta chain was sequenced for a study of CD4 T cells in relation to SARS-CoV-2 and coronaviruses. This clone was found once. Antigen: not known. The unexposed donors gave CD4+ T cells in about 2011-2019, prior to COVID-19. After about 10 days of culture, CD4+ T cells were isolated. Cells permitting, SARS-CoV-2 S/N and four cold-coronavirus spikes were tested on unexposed-donor CD4+ T cells. Half the medium was replaced with IL-2 medium on days 3 and 7. Study conclusions and caveats: Compared with monoreactive clones, crossreactive clones showed significantly weaker SARS-CoV-2 expansion.

Libraries were prepared by immunoSEQ multiplex PCR; TCRdb keeps only in-frame clonotypes and omits some of them. The profile covers 20,000 or so clones, with around 81% appearing a single time and roughly a tenth taken by the ten largest. This receptor was taken from a human donor in good health. The source material was CD4+ T cells from PBMCs, cultured in vitro.

The CDR3 reads CASSLGLQGDQPQHF. CDR3 coding DNA: TGTGCCAGCAGCTTGGGCCTCCAGGGCGATCAGCCCCAGCATTTT. The chain combines TRBV5-6 with TRBJ1-5; D may be TRBD1 (5 bases). The CDR3 loop spans 15 amino acids. Germline CDR1 is SGHDT and CDR2 is YYEEEE. V was trimmed by 0 bases and J by 5 bases, leaving 12 bases between them.